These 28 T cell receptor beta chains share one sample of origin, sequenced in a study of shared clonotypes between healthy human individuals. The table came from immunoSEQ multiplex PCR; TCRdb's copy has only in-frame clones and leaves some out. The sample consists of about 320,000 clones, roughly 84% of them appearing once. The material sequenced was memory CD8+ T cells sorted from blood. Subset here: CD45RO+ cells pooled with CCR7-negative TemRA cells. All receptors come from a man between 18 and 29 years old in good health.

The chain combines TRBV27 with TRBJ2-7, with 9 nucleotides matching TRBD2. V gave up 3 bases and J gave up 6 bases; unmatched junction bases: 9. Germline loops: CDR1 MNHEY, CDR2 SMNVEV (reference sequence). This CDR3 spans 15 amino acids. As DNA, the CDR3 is TGTGCCAGCAGTTTCGGCCTAGCGGGGATATCCGAGCAGTACTTC. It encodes CASSFGLAGISEQYF.

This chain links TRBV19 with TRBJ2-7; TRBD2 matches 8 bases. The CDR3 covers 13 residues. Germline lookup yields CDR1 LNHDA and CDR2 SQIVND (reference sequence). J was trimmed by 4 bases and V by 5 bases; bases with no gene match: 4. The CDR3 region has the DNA TGTGCCAGTAGTCCGACTAGCGCGTACGAGCAGTACTTC. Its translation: CASSPTSAYEQYF.

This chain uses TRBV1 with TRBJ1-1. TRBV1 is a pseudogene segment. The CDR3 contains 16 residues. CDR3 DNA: TGCACCAGCAGCCAGGCCCCCGGCGGCTGTGCCACTGAAGCTTTCTTT. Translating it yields CTSSQAPGGCATEAFF.

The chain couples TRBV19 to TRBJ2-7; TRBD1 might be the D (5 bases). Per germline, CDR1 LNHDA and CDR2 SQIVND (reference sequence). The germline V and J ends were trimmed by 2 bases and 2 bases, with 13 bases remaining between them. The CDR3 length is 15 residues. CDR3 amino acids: CASSINGRATYEQYF. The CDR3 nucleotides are TGTGCCAGTAGTATAAACGGCAGGGCCACCTACGAGCAGTACTTC.

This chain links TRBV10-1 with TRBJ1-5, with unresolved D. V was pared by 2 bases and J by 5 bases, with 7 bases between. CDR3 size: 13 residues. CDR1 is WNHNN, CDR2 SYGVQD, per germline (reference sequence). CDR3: CASSEVLDQPQHF. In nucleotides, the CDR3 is TGCGCCAGCAGTGAGGTCTTGGATCAGCCCCAGCATTTT.

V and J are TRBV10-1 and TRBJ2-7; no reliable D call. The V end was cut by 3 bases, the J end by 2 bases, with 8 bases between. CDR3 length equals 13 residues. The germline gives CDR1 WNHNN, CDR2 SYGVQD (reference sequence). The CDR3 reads CASSEGVPYEQYF. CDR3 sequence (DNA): TGCGCCAGCAGTGAAGGAGTACCCTACGAGCAGTACTTC.

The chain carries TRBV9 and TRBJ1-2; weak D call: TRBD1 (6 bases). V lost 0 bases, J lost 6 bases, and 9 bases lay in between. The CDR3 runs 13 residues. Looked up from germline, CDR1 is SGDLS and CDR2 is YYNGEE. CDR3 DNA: TGTGCCAGCAGCGTAGCCGGGGGCCATGGCTACACCTTC. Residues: CASSVAGGHGYTF.

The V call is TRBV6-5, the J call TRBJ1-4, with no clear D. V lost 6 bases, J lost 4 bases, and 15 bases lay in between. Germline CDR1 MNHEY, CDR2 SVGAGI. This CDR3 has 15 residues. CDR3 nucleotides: TGTGCCAGCAGCCCGGTTGGGCCGATTAATGAAAAACTGTTTTTT. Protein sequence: CASSPVGPINEKLFF.

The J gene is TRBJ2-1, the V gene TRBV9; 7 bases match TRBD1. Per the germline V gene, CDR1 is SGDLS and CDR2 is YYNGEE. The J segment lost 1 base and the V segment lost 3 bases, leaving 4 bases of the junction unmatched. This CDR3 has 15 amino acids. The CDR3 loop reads CASSAGTESYNEQFF. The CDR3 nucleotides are TGTGCCAGCAGCGCTGGGACAGAGTCCTACAATGAGCAGTTCTTC.

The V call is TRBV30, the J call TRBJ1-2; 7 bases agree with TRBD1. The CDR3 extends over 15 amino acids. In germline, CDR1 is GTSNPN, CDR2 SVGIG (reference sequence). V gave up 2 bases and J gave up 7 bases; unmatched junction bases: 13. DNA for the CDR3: TGTGCCTGGAGTTTTGTCCGGTACAGGGGTACTGGCTACACCTTC. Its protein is CAWSFVRYRGTGYTF. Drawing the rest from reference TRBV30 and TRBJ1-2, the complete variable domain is SQTIHQWPATLVQPVGSPLSLECTVEGTSNPNLYWYRQAAGRGLQLLFYSVGIGQISSEVPQNLSASRPQDRQFILSSKKLLLSDSGFYLCAWSFVRYRGTGYTFGSGTRLTVV.

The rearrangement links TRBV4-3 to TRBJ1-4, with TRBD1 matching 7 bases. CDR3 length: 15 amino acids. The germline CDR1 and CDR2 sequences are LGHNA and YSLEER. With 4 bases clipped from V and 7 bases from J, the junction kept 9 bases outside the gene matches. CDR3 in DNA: TGCGCCAGCAGCCTGTCCCGGGACAGTGTTGAAAAACTGTTTTTT. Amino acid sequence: CASSLSRDSVEKLFF.

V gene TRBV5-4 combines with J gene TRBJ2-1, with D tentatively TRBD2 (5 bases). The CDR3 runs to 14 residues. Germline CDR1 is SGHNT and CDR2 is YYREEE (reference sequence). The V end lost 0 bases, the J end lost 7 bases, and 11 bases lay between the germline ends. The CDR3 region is CASSLEASRNEQFF. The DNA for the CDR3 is TGTGCCAGCAGCTTGGAGGCTAGCCGAAATGAGCAGTTCTTC.

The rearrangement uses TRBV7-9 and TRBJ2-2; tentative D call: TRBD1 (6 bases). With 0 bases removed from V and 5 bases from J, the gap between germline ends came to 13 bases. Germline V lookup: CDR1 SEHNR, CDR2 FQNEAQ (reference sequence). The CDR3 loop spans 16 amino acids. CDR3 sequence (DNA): TGTGCCAGCAGCTTAGCGACCGGGACACCAACCGGGGAGCTGTTTTTT. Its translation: CASSLATGTPTGELFF.

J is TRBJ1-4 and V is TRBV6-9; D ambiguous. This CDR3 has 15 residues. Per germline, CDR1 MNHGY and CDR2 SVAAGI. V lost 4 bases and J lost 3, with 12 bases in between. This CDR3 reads CASSSTRGPNEKLFF. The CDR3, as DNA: TGTGCCAGCAGTTCGACCCGAGGCCCTAATGAAAAACTGTTTTTT.

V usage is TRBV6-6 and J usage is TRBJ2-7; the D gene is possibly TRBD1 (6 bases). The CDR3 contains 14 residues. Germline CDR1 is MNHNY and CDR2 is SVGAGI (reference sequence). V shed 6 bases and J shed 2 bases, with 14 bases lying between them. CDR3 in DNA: TGTGCCAGCAGAAACCCAGGGGAGCCCTACGAGCAGTACTTC. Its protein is CASRNPGEPYEQYF.

This CDR3 is CAIPWGASNQPQHF. Written as DNA, the CDR3 is TGCGCCATCCCTTGGGGGGCGAGCAATCAGCCCCAGCATTTT. The V call is TRBV10-1, the J call TRBJ1-5, with a tentative D call TRBD1 (6 bases). With 10 bases removed from V and 1 base from J, the gap between germline ends came to 14 bases. Germline V gives CDR1 WNHNN, CDR2 SYGVQD (reference sequence). The CDR3 runs to 14 residues.

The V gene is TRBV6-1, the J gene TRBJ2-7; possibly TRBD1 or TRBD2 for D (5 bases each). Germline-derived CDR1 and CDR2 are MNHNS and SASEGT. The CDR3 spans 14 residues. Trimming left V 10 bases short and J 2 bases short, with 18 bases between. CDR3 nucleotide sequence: TGTGCCACCTTCCCCAGGGACGGGACCTACGAGCAGTACTTC. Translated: CATFPRDGTYEQYF.

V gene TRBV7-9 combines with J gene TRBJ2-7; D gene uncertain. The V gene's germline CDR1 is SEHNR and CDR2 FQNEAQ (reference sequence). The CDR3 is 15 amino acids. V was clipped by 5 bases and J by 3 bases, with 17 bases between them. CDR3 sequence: CASSLGRLEYYEQYF. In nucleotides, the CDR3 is TGTGCCAGCAGCCTAGGGCGGCTAGAGTACTACGAGCAGTACTTC.

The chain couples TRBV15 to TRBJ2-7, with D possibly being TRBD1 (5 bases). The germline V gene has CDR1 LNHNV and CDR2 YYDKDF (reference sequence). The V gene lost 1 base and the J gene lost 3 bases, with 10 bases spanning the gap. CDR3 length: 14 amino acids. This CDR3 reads CATSRALGVYEQYF. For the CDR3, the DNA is TGTGCCACCAGCAGAGCTCTAGGGGTCTACGAGCAGTACTTC. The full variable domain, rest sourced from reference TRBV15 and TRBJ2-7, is DAMVIQNPRYQVTQFGKPVTLSCSQTLNHNVMYWYQQKSSQAPKLLFHYYDKDFNNEADTPDNFQSRRPNTSFCFLDIRSPGLGDTAMYLCATSRALGVYEQYFGPGTRLTVT.

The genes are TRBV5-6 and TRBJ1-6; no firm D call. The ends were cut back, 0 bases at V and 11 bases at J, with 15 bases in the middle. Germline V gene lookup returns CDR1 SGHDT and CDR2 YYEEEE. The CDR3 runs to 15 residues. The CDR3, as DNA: TGTGCCAGCAGCTTGGGCCCCTTGGAGGGTACACCCCTCCACTTT. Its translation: CASSLGPLEGTPLHF.

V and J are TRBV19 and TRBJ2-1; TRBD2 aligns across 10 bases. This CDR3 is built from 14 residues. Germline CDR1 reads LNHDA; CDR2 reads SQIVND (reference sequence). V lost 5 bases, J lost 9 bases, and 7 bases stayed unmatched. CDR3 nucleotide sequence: TGTGCCAGTAGTCCCTTTAGCGGGGGGACTGAGCAGTTCTTC. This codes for CASSPFSGGTEQFF.

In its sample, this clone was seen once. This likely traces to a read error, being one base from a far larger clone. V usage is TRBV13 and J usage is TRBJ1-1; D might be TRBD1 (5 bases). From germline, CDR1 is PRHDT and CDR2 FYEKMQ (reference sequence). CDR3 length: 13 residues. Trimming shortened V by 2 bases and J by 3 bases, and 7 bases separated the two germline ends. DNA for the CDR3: TGTGCCAGCAGCTTATGGGGGGACACTGAAGCTTTCTTT. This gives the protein CASSLWGDTEAFF.

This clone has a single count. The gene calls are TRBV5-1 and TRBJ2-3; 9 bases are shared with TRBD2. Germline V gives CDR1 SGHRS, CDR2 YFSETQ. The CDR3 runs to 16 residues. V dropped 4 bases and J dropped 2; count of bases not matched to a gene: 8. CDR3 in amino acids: CASSPGPSGTTDTQYF. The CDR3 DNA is TGCGCCAGCAGCCCTGGTCCTAGCGGGACCACAGATACGCAGTATTTT.

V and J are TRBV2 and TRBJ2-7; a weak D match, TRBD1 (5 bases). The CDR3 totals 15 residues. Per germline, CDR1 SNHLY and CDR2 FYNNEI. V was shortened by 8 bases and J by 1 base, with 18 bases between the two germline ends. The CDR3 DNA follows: TGTGCCAGCTTGGGTCCGGAACAGGATTCCTACGAGCAGTACTTC. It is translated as CASLGPEQDSYEQYF.

The CDR3 bases are TGTGCCAGCTCAACAGTTCATACCTTTAAGCCCCAGCATTTT. This encodes CASSTVHTFKPQHF. V is TRBV28 and J is TRBJ1-5; D gene ambiguous. Germline V lookup: CDR1 MDHEN, CDR2 SYDVKM. Trimming stripped 8 bases from V and 8 bases from J, with 19 bases between. The CDR3 spans 14 residues. The complete variable domain, with remaining parts taken from reference TRBV28 and TRBJ1-5, reads DVKVTQSSRYLVKRTGEKVFLECVQDMDHENMFWYRQDPGLGLRLIYFSYDVKMKEKGDIPEGYSVSREKKERFSLILESASTNQTSMYLCASSTVHTFKPQHFGDGTRLSIL.

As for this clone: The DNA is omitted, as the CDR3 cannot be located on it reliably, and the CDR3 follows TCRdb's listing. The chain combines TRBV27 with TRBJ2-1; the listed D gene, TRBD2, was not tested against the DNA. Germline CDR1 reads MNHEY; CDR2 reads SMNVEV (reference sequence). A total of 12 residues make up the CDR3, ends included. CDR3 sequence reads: CASSFAGGIYLF.

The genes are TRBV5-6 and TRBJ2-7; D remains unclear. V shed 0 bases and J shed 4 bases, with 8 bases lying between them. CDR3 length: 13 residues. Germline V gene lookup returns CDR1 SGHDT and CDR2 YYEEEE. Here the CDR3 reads CASSLGTGYEQYF. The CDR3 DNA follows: TGTGCCAGCAGCTTGGGGACCGGATACGAGCAGTACTTC.

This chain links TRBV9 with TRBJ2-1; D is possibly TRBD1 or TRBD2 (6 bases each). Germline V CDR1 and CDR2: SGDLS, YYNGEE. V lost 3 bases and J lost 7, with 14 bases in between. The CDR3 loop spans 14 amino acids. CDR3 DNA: TGTGCCAGCAGCGCACCCCCGGGGGCAAATGAGCAGTTCTTC. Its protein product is CASSAPPGANEQFF.